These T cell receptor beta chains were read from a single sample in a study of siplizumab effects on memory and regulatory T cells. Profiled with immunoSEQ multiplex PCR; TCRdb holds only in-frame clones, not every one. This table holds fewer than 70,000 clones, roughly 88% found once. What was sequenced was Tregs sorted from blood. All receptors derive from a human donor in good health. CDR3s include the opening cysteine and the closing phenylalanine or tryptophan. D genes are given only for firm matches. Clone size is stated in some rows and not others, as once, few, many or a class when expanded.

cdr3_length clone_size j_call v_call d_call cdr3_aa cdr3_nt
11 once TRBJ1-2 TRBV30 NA CAWSVLDGYTF TGTGCCTGGAGTGTACTAGATGGCTACACCTTC
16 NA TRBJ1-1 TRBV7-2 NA CASSGLPGHLNTEAFF TGTGCCAGCAGCGGATTACCGGGACACCTGAACACTGAAGCTTTCTTT
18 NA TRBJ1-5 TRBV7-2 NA CASSPTRLLSSRGQPQHF TGTGCCAGCAGCCCAACCCGACTCCTGTCATCCCGGGGACAGCCCCAGCATTTT
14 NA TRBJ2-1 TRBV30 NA CAWSVGYPVNEQFF TGTGCCTGGAGCGTGGGCTACCCGGTCAATGAGCAGTTCTTC
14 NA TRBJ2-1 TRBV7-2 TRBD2 CASSKAGGDNEQFF TGTGCCAGCAGCAAAGCGGGAGGCGACAATGAGCAGTTCTTC
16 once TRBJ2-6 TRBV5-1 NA CASSSLFEFGANVLTF TGCGCCAGCAGCTCCCTATTTGAGTTCGGGGCCAACGTCCTGACTTTC
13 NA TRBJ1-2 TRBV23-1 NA CASSQSGNYGYTF TGCGCCAGCAGTCAATCCGGGAACTATGGCTACACCTTC
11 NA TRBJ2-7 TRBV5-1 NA CASSGYDEQYF TGCGCCAGCAGCGGCTACGACGAGCAGTACTTC
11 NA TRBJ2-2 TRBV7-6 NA CASSPPGELFF TGTGCCAGCAGCCCGCCCGGGGAGCTGTTTTTT
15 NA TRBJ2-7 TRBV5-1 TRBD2 CASSPGTSGWYEQYF TGCGCCAGCAGTCCCGGGACTAGCGGGTGGTACGAGCAGTACTTC
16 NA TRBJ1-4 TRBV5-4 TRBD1 CASSVQTGATNEKLFF TGTGCCAGCAGCGTTCAAACAGGGGCAACTAATGAAAAACTGTTTTTT
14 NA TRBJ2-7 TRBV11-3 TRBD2 CASSSSGRTYEQYF TGTGCCAGCAGCTCTAGCGGGAGGACCTACGAGCAGTACTTC
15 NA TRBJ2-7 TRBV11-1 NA CASSTAGRKVDEQYF TGTGCCAGCAGCACCGCGGGGCGGAAGGTAGACGAGCAGTACTTC
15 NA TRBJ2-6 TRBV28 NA CASSFVGSGANVLTF TGTGCCAGCAGTTTTGTTGGCTCTGGGGCCAACGTCCTGACTTTC
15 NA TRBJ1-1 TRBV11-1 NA CASSLAGGHSAEAFF TGTGCCAGCAGCTTAGCCGGGGGGCATAGCGCTGAAGCTTTCTTT
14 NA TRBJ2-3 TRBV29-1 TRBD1 CSVELDRVTDTQYF TGCAGCGTTGAACTGGACAGGGTCACAGATACGCAGTATTTT
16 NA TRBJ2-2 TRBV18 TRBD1 CASSAQGVASTGELFF TGTGCCAGCTCAGCACAGGGGGTAGCGAGCACCGGGGAGCTGTTTTTT
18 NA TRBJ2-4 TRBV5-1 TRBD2 CASSGTSGSTVAKNIQYF TGCGCCAGCAGCGGGACTAGCGGGAGCACCGTAGCCAAAAACATTCAGTACTTC